Listed below are T cell receptor beta chains from one sample, sequenced in a study of T-cell reconstitution after alpha-beta-depleted transplantation in children. TCRdb reprocessed the PCR reads with MiXCR, giving one entry per CDR3 protein. The sample carries about 190,000 distinct CDR3 sequences, 11% recorded once. The sequences come from PBMCs, collected before TCRalphabeta/CD19-depleted stem cell transplant. These receptors all stem from a boy aged 2 to 10 with acute myeloid leukemia, due to receive a stem cell transplant. The CDR3 runs from the conserved cysteine through the conserved F or W. Each record gives: CDR3 DNA, CDR3 protein, V gene, D gene, clone size, J gene. The D gene is left open where the match is weak. Size is stated for part of the rows, as once, few or many counts, or as a class when the clone is expanded.

CDR3 DNA: TGTGCCAGCAGCCAGTCAGGTCCGAGGTACAATGAGCAGTTCTTC; CDR3 protein: CASSQSGPRYNEQFF; V gene: TRBV7-9; D gene: .; clone size: .; J gene: TRBJ2-1
CDR3 DNA: TGTGCCAGCAGGGTGACAGGGAGCTATGGCTACACCTTC; CDR3 protein: CASRVTGSYGYTF; V gene: TRBV2; D gene: TRBD1; clone size: many; J gene: TRBJ1-2
CDR3 DNA: TGTGCCAGCAGTTTTGGAAGCAGCATCTCTGGAAACACCATATATTTT; CDR3 protein: CASSFGSSISGNTIYF; V gene: TRBV6-5; D gene: .; clone size: many; J gene: TRBJ1-3
CDR3 DNA: TGCAGTGCTCTTGACGGGACAGTCGGCAATCAGCCCCAGCATTTT; CDR3 protein: CSALDGTVGNQPQHF; V gene: TRBV20-1; D gene: TRBD1; clone size: many; J gene: TRBJ1-5
CDR3 DNA: TGTGCCAGCAGCCCTCCTCGGGACCCCAAAGGAATTGGCAATCAGCCCCAGCATTTT; CDR3 protein: CASSPPRDPKGIGNQPQHF; V gene: TRBV21-1; D gene: .; clone size: many; J gene: TRBJ1-5
CDR3 DNA: TGCGCCAGCAGCCTGGGGAATGAGCAGTTCTTC; CDR3 protein: CASSLGNEQFF; V gene: TRBV5-1; D gene: .; clone size: many; J gene: TRBJ2-1
CDR3 DNA: TGTGCCAGCAGTCCGAGGACTAGCGGGAGGGGCGGGGAGCTGTTTTTT; CDR3 protein: CASSPRTSGRGGELFF; V gene: TRBV28; D gene: TRBD2; clone size: many; J gene: TRBJ2-2
CDR3 DNA: TGTGCCAGCAGCTTGGCTGGACAGGGGAGGAACACTGAAGCTTTCTTT; CDR3 protein: CASSLAGQGRNTEAFF; V gene: TRBV5-6; D gene: TRBD1; clone size: many; J gene: TRBJ1-1
CDR3 DNA: TGTGCCAGCAGTGAAAGGGGGGTTCTGAACACTGAAGCTTTCTTT; CDR3 protein: CASSERGVLNTEAFF; V gene: TRBV2; D gene: .; clone size: many; J gene: TRBJ1-1
CDR3 DNA: TGCGCCAGCAGTGATTCGTTTGGCGGGAGAAGTTCTGGCTACGAGCAGTACTTC; CDR3 protein: CASSDSFGGRSSGYEQYF; V gene: TRBV10-2; D gene: TRBD2; clone size: many; J gene: TRBJ2-7
CDR3 DNA: TGTGCCAGCAGCCTAACTAGCGGGGGGCTCCCAGATACGCAGTATTTT; CDR3 protein: CASSLTSGGLPDTQYF; V gene: TRBV27; D gene: TRBD2; clone size: many; J gene: TRBJ2-3
CDR3 DNA: TGCAGTGCTAGAGATCAACAAGGGAATTCACCCCTCCACTTT; CDR3 protein: CSARDQQGNSPLHF; V gene: TRBV20-1; D gene: .; clone size: many; J gene: TRBJ1-6
CDR3 DNA: TGCGCCAGCAGCGCCGCCCCACTAGCCGGGCTCTACGAGCAGTACTTC; CDR3 protein: CASSAAPLAGLYEQYF; V gene: TRBV5-1; D gene: .; clone size: many; J gene: TRBJ2-7
CDR3 DNA: TGTGCCAGCAGTTCAGCCGGGACAGGGAATCCTATTTCGGGTGGCTACACCTTC; CDR3 protein: CASSSAGTGNPISGGYTF; V gene: TRBV7-8; D gene: TRBD1; clone size: .; J gene: TRBJ1-2
CDR3 DNA: TGCGCCAGCAGCTCCCTTCCCGGTGGGACTGAAGCTTTCTTT; CDR3 protein: CASSSLPGGTEAFF; V gene: TRBV5-1; D gene: .; clone size: many; J gene: TRBJ1-1
CDR3 DNA: TGCGCCAGCAGTGCCAGACTAGCGGGGATGAACACCGGGGAGCTGTTTTTT; CDR3 protein: CASSARLAGMNTGELFF; V gene: TRBV10-2; D gene: TRBD2; clone size: few; J gene: TRBJ2-2
CDR3 DNA: TGTGCCAGCAGCCCCGGCTTGGGGGAGGTATCCTACAATGAGCAGTTCTTC; CDR3 protein: CASSPGLGEVSYNEQFF; V gene: TRBV6-5; D gene: .; clone size: many; J gene: TRBJ2-1
CDR3 DNA: TGCGCCAGCAGCGTGGGCGGACAGACCACAGATACGCAGTATTTT; CDR3 protein: CASSVGGQTTDTQYF; V gene: TRBV5-1; D gene: .; clone size: many; J gene: TRBJ2-3
CDR3 DNA: TGTGCCAGCAGCTTACAGGGTGCTAACTATGGCTACACCTTC; CDR3 protein: CASSLQGANYGYTF; V gene: TRBV7-9; D gene: .; clone size: many; J gene: TRBJ1-2
CDR3 DNA: TGTGCCAGCAGTGAGGACAACACCGGGGAGCTGTTTTTT; CDR3 protein: CASSEDNTGELFF; V gene: TRBV6-4; D gene: .; clone size: many; J gene: TRBJ2-2
CDR3 DNA: TGTGCCAGCTCAACGGATACAAGGAAGGCGAACACTGAAGCTTTCTTT; CDR3 protein: CASSTDTRKANTEAFF; V gene: TRBV18; D gene: .; clone size: many; J gene: TRBJ1-1
CDR3 DNA: TGTGCCAGCAGGCGGATTGGGACCCAGTACTTC; CDR3 protein: CASRRIGTQYF; V gene: TRBV12-3/TRBV12-4; D gene: .; clone size: many; J gene: TRBJ2-5